This T cell receptor (beta chain) came from a study of CD8 T cells in Susac syndrome. As to this clonotype: Its cognate antigen is unknown.

Study conclusions and caveats: By the study's own acknowledgment, its TCR sequencing and HLA analysis included relatively few individuals.

Sequencing of TCR beta drew on CD8+ and CD4+ T cells from blood. About 0.5 to 1 ug RNA was reverse transcribed with random hexamers. The immunoSEQ assay covered 54 Vbeta and 13 Jbeta segments for CDR3. MiXCR, run by TCRdb on the immunoSEQ multiplex PCR reads, gives a single entry per CDR3 protein. The sample has tens of thousands of distinct CDR3 sequences, 96% seen once. The CDR3 contains 14 residues. The trim removed 7 bases at V and 2 bases at J, leaving 4 bases unmatched. Germline V gene lookup returns CDR1 SEHNR and CDR2 FQNEAQ (reference sequence). The specimen sequenced was CD4+ T cells from PBMCs. This sequence originates from a human donor with multiple sclerosis. V and J are TRBV7-9 and TRBJ2-2, with 7 bases that match TRBD1. Here the CDR3 reads CASTRTGNTGELFF. DNA of the CDR3: TGTGCCAGCACCAGGACAGGAAACACCGGGGAGCTGTTTTTT.